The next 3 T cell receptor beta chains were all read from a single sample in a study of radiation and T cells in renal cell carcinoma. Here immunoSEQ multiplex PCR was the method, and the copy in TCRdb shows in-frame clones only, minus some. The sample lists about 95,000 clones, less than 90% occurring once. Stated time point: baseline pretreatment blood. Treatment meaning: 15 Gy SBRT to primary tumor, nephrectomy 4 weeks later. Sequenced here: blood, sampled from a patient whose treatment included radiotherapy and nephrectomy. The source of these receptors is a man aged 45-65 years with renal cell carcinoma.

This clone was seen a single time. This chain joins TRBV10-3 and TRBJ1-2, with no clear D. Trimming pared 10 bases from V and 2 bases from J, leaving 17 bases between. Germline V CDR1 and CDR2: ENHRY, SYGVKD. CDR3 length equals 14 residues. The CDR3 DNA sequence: TGTGCCACTAAGAACCCGGCAGGCAACTATGGCTACACCTTC. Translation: CATKNPAGNYGYTF.

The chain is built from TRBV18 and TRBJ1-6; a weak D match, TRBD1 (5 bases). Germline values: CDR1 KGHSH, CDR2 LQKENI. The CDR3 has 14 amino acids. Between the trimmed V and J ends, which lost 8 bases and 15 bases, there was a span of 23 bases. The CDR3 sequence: CASQITRGPEGLHF. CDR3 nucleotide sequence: TGTGCCAGCCAGATCACAAGGGGCCCGGAGGGCCTCCACTTT.

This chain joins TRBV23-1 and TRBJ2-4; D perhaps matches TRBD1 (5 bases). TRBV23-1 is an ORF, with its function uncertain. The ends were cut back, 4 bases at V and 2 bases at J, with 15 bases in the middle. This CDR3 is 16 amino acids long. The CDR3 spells CASSLKPQETKNIQYF. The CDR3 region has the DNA TGCGCCAGCAGTCTGAAGCCACAGGAAACCAAAAACATTCAGTACTTC.